This TCR beta chain was observed in a study of cytotoxic CD8 clonotypes in ibrutinib-treated CLL. As for the study in general: Following a median approximately 12 months of treatment, with a range of 6 to 36, response samples were taken. General study findings and limits: Sampling of sustained-remission and progressing patients occurred at differing times.

CDR3 size: 13 residues. Deletions cut 4 bases from V and 4 bases from J, with 11 bases between. Germline V lookup: CDR1 SGHDT, CDR2 YYEEEE. A word on this clone: The target antigen is unknown.

TCRdb keeps only in-frame clones here, not all; method: immunoSEQ multiplex PCR. The top ten hold less than 14% of the sample, which has 110,000 to 150,000 clones, roughly 90% seen once. The TCR sequence derives from a human donor with chronic lymphocytic leukemia. The rearrangement uses TRBV5-6 and TRBJ1-2; no firm D call. This specimen was PBMCs, taken after 12 months of ibrutinib treatment. CDR3 coding DNA: TGTGCCAGCAGCCCTCAGAAGATCTATGGCTACACCTTC. Amino acids: CASSPQKIYGYTF. Together with reference TRBV5-6 and TRBJ1-2, the CDR3 gives the full variable domain: DAGVTQSPTHLIKTRGQQVTLRCSPKSGHDTVSWYQQALGQGPQFIFQYYEEEERQRGNFPDRFSGHQFPNYSSELNVNALLLGDSALYLCASSPQKIYGYTFGSGTRLTVV.